A selection of T cell receptor beta chains follows, all from one sample in a study of beta chain features in type 1 diabetes. TCRdb keeps only in-frame clones here, not all; method: immunoSEQ multiplex PCR. This sample has some 660,000 clones; more than 12% occur once, and the top ten carry roughly 0.04%. Sequenced: naive CD4+ T cells from blood. The receptors shown here come from a man younger than 30 with type 1 diabetes. CDR3s include the opening cysteine and the closing phenylalanine or tryptophan. Fields, in order: J gene, clone size, D gene, V gene, CDR3 protein, CDR3 DNA. The D gene is left open where the match is weak. For some rows the clone size is stated as once, few or many, or as a class when expanded; others skip it.

>TRBJ2-5|few|.|TRBV2
CASSVEETQYF
TGTGCCAGCAGTGTCGAGGAGACCCAGTACTTC
>TRBJ2-1|few|.|TRBV29-1
CSATSQWGAEYNEQLF
TGCAGCGCTACATCCCAGTGGGGGGCCGAGTATAATGAGCAGCTCTTC
>TRBJ2-2|.|.|TRBV6-6
CASRKAGTGELFF
TGTGCCAGCAGGAAAGCTGGTACCGGGGAGCTGTTTTTT
>TRBJ1-2|.|TRBD1|TRBV13
CASSEIRQGVHYGYTF
TGTGCCAGCAGCGAAATACGACAGGGGGTTCACTATGGCTACACCTTC
>TRBJ1-5|few|.|TRBV2
CASSPTGYSNQPQHF
TGTGCCAGCAGTCCGACAGGTTATAGCAATCAGCCCCAGCATTTT
>TRBJ1-6|.|.|TRBV7-9
CASSQGLARPNSPLHF
TGCGCCAGCAGCCAAGGATTGGCCAGGCCGAATTCACCCCTCCACTTT
>TRBJ1-2|few|.|TRBV29-1
CSVVQGSNYGYTF
TGCAGCGTTGTTCAGGGGTCTAACTATGGCTACACCTTC
>TRBJ2-6|.|.|TRBV4-1
CASSQESGRAISGANVLTF
TGCGCCAGCAGCCAAGAATCGGGCAGGGCGATCTCTGGGGCCAACGTCCTGACTTTC
>TRBJ2-3|.|.|TRBV18
CASSPLRPGGADTQYF
TGTGCCAGCTCACCTCTCCGGCCCGGGGGCGCAGATACGCAGTATTTT
>TRBJ1-1|few|.|TRBV6-1
CAIGGIMNTEAFF
TGTGCCATAGGAGGGATTATGAACACTGAAGCTTTCTTT
>TRBJ1-2|few|TRBD1|TRBV25-1
CASSVNGQGKVYGYTF
TGTGCCAGCAGTGTTAACGGACAGGGAAAGGTCTATGGCTACACCTTC
>TRBJ1-2|few|.|TRBV27
CASSFRAGSYTF
TGTGCCAGCAGTTTTCGCGCGGGGAGCTACACCTTC
>TRBJ2-5|.|.|TRBV9
CASSVGGLKETQYF
TGTGCCAGCAGCGTCGGGGGATTGAAAGAGACCCAGTACTTC
>TRBJ2-6|few|.|TRBV5-4
CASSLALRGAGANVLTF
TGTGCCAGCAGCTTGGCCTTGCGGGGAGCGGGGGCCAACGTCCTGACTTTC
>TRBJ2-3|few|.|TRBV25-1
CASSELWTTTSTDTQYF
TGTGCCAGCAGTGAATTGTGGACAACAACTAGCACAGATACGCAGTATTTT
>TRBJ1-3|.|TRBD1|TRBV7-2
CASSRNRGSENTIYF
TGTGCCAGCAGCCGAAACAGGGGCTCTGAAAACACCATATATTTT
>TRBJ2-7|few|TRBD2|TRBV29-1
CSVLAGANEQYF
TGCAGCGTTTTAGCGGGAGCCAACGAGCAGTACTTC
>TRBJ2-1|.|.|TRBV9
CASSPWTGYNEQFF
TGTGCCAGCAGCCCCTGGACTGGTTACAATGAGCAGTTCTTC
>TRBJ1-2|few|.|TRBV5-6
CASRATTVYGYTF
TGTGCCAGCAGGGCCACAACCGTCTATGGCTACACCTTC
>TRBJ2-1|few|TRBD2|TRBV9
CASSVAGRGAYNEQFF
TGTGCCAGCAGCGTAGCTGGGCGGGGGGCTTACAATGAGCAGTTCTTC
>TRBJ2-1|few|TRBD2|TRBV29-1
CSVRLAKIRAYNEQFF
TGCAGCGTTCGACTAGCCAAGATAAGGGCCTACAATGAGCAGTTCTTC
>TRBJ2-1|.|.|TRBV2
CASRIGLLTYNEQFF
TGTGCCAGCAGAATAGGGCTCCTGACCTACAATGAGCAGTTCTTC
>TRBJ1-5|.|.|TRBV28
CASSLSTGQVQPQHF
TGTGCCAGCAGTTTGTCTACAGGGCAGGTGCAGCCCCAGCATTTT
>TRBJ1-2|few|.|TRBV6-5
CASSYPDSYGYTF
TGTGCCAGCAGTTACCCGGACAGCTATGGCTACACCTTC
>TRBJ1-1|few|.|TRBV6-5
CASTQGAEAFF
TGTGCCAGCACCCAGGGAGCTGAAGCTTTCTTT
>TRBJ2-7|.|TRBD2|TRBV5-1
CASSLKRGSYEQYF
TGCGCCAGCAGCTTGAAGCGGGGCTCCTACGAGCAGTACTTC